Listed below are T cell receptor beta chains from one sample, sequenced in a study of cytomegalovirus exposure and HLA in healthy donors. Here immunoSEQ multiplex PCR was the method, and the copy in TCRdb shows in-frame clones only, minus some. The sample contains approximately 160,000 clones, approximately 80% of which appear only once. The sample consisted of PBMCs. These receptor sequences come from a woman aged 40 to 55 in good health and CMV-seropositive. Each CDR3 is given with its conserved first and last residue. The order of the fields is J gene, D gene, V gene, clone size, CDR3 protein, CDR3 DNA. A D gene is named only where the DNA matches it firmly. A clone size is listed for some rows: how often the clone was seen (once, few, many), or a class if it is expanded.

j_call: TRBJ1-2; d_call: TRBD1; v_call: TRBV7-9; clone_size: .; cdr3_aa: CASSQGERYGYTF; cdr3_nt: TGTGCCAGCAGTCAGGGGGAACGCTATGGCTACACCTTC
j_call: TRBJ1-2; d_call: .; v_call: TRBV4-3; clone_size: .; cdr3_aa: CASSQDLRYYGYTF; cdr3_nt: TGCGCCAGCAGCCAAGATCTCCGGTACTATGGCTACACCTTC
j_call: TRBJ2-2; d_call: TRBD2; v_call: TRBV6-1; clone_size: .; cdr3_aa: CANQREGQTGELFF; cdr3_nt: TGTGCCAACCAGCGGGAGGGCCAAACCGGGGAGCTGTTTTTT
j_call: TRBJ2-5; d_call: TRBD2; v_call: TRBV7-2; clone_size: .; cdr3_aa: CASVKLAGAGETQYF; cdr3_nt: TGTGCCAGCGTGAAACTAGCGGGGGCCGGGGAGACCCAGTACTTC
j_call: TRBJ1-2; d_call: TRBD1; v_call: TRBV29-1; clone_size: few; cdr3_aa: CSVEGGQGLYDYGYTF; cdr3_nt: TGCAGCGTTGAAGGGGGACAGGGGCTGTATGACTATGGCTACACCTTC
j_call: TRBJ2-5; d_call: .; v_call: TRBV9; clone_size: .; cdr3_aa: CASSRRQAGGETQYF; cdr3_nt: TGTGCCAGCAGCCGAAGACAGGCGGGCGGAGAGACCCAGTACTTC
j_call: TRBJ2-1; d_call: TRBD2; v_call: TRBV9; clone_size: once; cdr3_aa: CASSVEMRGGSEQFF; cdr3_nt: TGTGCCAGCAGCGTAGAGATGCGGGGGGGCAGTGAGCAGTTCTTC
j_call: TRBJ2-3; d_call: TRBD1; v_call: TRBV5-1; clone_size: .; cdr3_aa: CASSVNRGVADTQYF; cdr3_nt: TGCGCCAGCAGCGTGAACAGGGGGGTCGCAGATACGCAGTATTTT
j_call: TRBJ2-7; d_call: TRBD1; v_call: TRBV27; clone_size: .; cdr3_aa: CASSPWGTGGKSYEQYF; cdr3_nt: TGTGCCAGCAGTCCGTGGGGGACAGGGGGAAAATCCTACGAGCAGTACTTC
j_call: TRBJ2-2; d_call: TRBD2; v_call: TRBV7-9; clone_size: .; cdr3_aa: CSSSSGLAYGELFF; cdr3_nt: TGTTCCAGCAGCTCGGGACTAGCGTACGGGGAGCTGTTTTTT
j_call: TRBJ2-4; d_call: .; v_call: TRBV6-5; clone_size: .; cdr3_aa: CASSTQGAKNIQYF; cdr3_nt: TGTGCCAGCAGTACCCAGGGGGCCAAAAACATTCAGTACTTC
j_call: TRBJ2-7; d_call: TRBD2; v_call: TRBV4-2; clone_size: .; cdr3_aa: CASSPGLAGGYEQYF; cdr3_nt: TGTGCCAGCAGCCCCGGACTAGCGGGAGGGTACGAGCAGTACTTC
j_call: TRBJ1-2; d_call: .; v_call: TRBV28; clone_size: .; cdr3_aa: CASSLRETLLGYTF; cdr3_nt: TGTGCCAGCAGTTTGAGAGAAACCCTTCTTGGCTACACCTTC
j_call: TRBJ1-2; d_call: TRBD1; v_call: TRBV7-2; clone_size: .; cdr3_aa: CASSQGANYGYTF; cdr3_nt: TGTGCCAGCAGCCAGGGGGCGAACTATGGCTACACCTTC
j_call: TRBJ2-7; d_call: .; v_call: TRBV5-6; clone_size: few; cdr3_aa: CASSLAGIYEQYF; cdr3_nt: TGTGCCAGCAGCTTGGCAGGAATCTACGAGCAGTACTTC
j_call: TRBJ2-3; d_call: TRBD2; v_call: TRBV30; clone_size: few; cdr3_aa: CAWSVDPSGSNTQYF; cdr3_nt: TGTGCCTGGAGTGTAGATCCTAGCGGGAGTAATACGCAGTATTTT
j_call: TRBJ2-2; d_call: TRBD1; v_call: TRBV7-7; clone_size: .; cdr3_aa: CASSFGQAWTGELFF; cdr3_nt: TGTGCCAGCAGCTTCGGACAGGCCTGGACTGGGGAGCTGTTTTTT
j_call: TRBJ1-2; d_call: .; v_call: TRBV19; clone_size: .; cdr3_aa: CASSIPDKSNYGYTF; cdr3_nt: TGTGCCAGTAGTATACCCGACAAATCTAACTATGGCTACACCTTC
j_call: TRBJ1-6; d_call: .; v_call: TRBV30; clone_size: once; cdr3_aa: CASQAQGISPLHF; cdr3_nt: TGTGCCTCCCAGGCTCAGGGGATTTCACCCCTCCACTTT
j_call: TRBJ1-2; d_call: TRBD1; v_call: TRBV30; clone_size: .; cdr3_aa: CAWWRTGGRDYGYTF; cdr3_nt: TGTGCCTGGTGGAGGACAGGAGGTCGAGACTATGGCTACACCTTC
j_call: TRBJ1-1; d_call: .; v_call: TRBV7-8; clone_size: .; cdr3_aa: CASSRGGDTEAFF; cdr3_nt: TGTGCCAGCAGCCGCGGCGGGGACACTGAAGCTTTCTTT
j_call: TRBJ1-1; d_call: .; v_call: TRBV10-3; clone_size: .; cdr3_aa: CAISESDSGKNTEAFF; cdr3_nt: TGTGCCATCAGTGAGTCGGACTCCGGAAAAAACACTGAAGCTTTCTTT
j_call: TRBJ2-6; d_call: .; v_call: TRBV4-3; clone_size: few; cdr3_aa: CASSQDRGRWGANVLTF; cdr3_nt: TGCGCCAGCAGCCAAGATCGAGGGAGGTGGGGGGCCAACGTCCTGACTTTC
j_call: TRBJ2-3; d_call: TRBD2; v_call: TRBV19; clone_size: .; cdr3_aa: CASCPQRGRGTDTQYF; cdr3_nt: TGTGCCAGCTGTCCCCAGCGGGGCAGAGGGACAGATACGCAGTATTTT
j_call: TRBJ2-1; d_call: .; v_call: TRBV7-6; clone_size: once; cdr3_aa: CASSRGGRDEQFF; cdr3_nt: TGTGCCAGCTCGAGGGGGGGAAGGGATGAGCAGTTCTTC
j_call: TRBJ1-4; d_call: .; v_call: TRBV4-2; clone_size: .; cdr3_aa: CASSSQVRANEKLFF; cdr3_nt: TGTGCCAGCAGCTCACAGGTTAGGGCTAATGAAAAACTGTTTTTT
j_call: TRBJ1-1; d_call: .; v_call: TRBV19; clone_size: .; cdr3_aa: CASSIDEGNTEAFF; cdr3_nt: TGTGCCAGTAGTATAGATGAGGGGAACACTGAAGCTTTCTTT
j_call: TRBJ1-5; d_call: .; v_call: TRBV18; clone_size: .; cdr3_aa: CASSKLQGSNQPQHF; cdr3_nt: TGTGCCAGCTCTAAGCTTCAGGGAAGCAATCAGCCCCAGCATTTT
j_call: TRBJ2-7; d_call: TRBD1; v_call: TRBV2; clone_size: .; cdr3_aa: CASHNPGQGAYEQYF; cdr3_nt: TGTGCCAGCCATAACCCGGGACAGGGGGCCTACGAGCAGTACTTC
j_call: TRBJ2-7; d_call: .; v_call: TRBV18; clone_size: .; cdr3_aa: CASSPAGSYEQYF; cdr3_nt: TGTGCCAGCTCACCTGCGGGCTCATACGAGCAGTACTTC
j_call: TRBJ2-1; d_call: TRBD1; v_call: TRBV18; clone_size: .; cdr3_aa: CASSPGQGSNEQFF; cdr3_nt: TGTGCCAGCTCCCCGGGACAGGGCTCCAATGAGCAGTTCTTC
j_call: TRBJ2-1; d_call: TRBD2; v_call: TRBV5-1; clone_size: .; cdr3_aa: CASSELAGAQANEQFF; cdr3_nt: TGCGCCAGCAGCGAACTAGCGGGGGCCCAGGCCAATGAGCAGTTCTTC
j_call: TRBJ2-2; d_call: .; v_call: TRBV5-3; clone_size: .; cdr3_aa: CARSSPGGGNTGELFF; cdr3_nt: TGTGCCAGAAGCTCTCCGGGAGGGGGCAACACCGGGGAGCTGTTTTTT
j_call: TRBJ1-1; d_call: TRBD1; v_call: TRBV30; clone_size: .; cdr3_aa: CAWSVTGGAAEAFF; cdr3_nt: TGTGCCTGGAGCGTCACAGGGGGCGCCGCTGAAGCTTTCTTT
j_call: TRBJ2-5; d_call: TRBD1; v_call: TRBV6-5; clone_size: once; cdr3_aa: CASSLPYRGEETQYF; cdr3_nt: TGTGCCAGCAGTCTTCCCTACAGGGGGGAAGAGACCCAGTACTTC
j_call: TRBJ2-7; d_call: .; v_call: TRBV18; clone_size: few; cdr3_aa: CASSPTVLYEQYF; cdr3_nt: TGTGCCAGCTCACCGACAGTACTCTACGAGCAGTACTTC
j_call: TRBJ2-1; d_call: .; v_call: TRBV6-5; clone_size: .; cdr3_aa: CASSGNTGIYNEQFF; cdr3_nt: TGTGCCAGCAGTGGGAACACAGGGATCTACAATGAGCAGTTCTTC
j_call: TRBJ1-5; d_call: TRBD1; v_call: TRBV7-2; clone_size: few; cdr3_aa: CASSPTGYQPQHF; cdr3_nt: TGTGCCAGCAGCCCGACAGGGTATCAGCCCCAGCATTTT
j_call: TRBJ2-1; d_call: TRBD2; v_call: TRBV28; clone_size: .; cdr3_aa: CASSLGGSINEQFF; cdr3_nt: TGTGCCAGCAGTTTGGGCGGGAGCATAAATGAGCAGTTCTTC
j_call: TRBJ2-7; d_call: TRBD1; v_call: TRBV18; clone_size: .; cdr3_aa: CASSPLRDSSYEQYF; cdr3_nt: TGTGCCAGCTCACCACTACGGGACAGCTCCTACGAGCAGTACTTC
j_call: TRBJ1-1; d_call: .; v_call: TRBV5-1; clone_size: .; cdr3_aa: CASSLAPGMNTEAFF; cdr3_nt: TGCGCCAGCAGCTTGGCCCCGGGGATGAACACTGAAGCTTTCTTT
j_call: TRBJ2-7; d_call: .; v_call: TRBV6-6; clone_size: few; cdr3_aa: CASSRDSSSYEQYF; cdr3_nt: TGTGCCAGCAGCAGAGACTCGAGCTCCTACGAGCAGTACTTC
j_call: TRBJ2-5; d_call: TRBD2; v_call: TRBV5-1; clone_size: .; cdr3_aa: CASSRGTSGEETQYF; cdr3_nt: TGCGCCAGCAGCCGTGGGACTAGCGGGGAAGAGACCCAGTACTTC
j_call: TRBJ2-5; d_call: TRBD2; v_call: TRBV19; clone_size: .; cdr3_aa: CASSEGYGRAGETQYF; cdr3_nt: TGTGCCAGTAGTGAAGGGTACGGGAGGGCTGGGGAGACCCAGTACTTC
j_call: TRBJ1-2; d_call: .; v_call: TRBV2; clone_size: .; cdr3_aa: CASSSPGIGDYGYTF; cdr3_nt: TGTGCCAGCAGTTCTCCCGGGATAGGAGACTATGGCTACACCTTC
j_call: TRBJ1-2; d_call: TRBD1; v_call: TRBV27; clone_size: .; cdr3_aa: CASRGQGGAGYTF; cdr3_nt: TGTGCCAGCAGAGGACAGGGTGGTGCTGGCTACACCTTC
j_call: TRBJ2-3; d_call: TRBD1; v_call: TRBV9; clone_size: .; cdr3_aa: CASSPSPGGRDTQYF; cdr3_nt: TGTGCCAGCAGCCCCTCCCCAGGGGGACGAGATACGCAGTATTTT
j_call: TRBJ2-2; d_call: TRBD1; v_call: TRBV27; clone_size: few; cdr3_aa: CASSLSRGHTGELFF; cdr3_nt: TGTGCCAGCAGTTTAAGCAGGGGGCACACCGGGGAGCTGTTTTTT
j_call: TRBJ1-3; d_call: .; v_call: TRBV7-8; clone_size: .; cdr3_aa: CASSLAAPSGNTIYF; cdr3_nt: TGTGCCAGCAGCTTAGCAGCCCCCTCTGGAAACACCATATATTTT
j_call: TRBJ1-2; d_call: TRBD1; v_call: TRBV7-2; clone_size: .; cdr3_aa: CASSLLGTGVGYTF; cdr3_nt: TGTGCCAGCAGCTTGTTGGGGACAGGGGTTGGCTACACCTTC